The source of this T cell receptor (beta chain) is a study of regulatory T cells. In germline, CDR1 is SEHNR, CDR2 FQNEAQ (reference sequence). The CDR3 length is 16 residues. The V segment lost 5 bases and the J segment 2 bases; nucleotides outside the gene matches: 10. Study-level results: Patient repertoires had restricted TRB V-J pairs and skewed V and J usage, most in Tregs. Hydrophobic residues at CDR3 positions 6 and 7 were enriched in conventional CD4+ T cells of CD3G-deficient patients.

On this clone: Its matching antigen is unknown. This sample includes further DNA sequences coding for the same CDR3.

Amplification used 52 TRBV primers and 13 TRBJ primers. Generated by immunoSEQ multiplex PCR, the TCRdb table keeps only in-frame clones and is missing some. The top ten clones hold less than 9.5% of a sample with around 16,000 clones, approximately 82% of them seen once. A couple of CD3G-deficient patients had more severe autoimmunity; all had some. At testing, patients were 2 to 39 years old, with reduced naive and increased memory T-cell proportions. Regulatory (CD25-high CD127-low) and conventional (CD25-low CD127-high) CD4+ T cells were sorted separately. The TCR was taken from a person between 30 and 45 years old with CD3G deficiency. Sequencing was done on a sample of conventional CD4+ T cells sorted from blood. The gene calls are TRBV7-9 and TRBJ2-3; TRBD2 aligns across 7 bases. This CDR3 reads CASSRAASGNTDTQYF. The CDR3 region has the DNA TGTGCCAGCAGCCGTGCGGCTAGCGGCAACACAGATACGCAGTATTTT.